The 5 T cell receptor beta chains presented below share a single source sample, sequenced in a study of T-cell memory formation after mild COVID-19. TCRdb fed the 5' RACE reads into MiXCR, producing one record per CDR3 protein. The sample has 160,000 or so distinct CDR3 sequences, roughly a third seen once. The specimen was PBMCs or a T cell subset sorted from them (not recorded which). These receptors were taken from an adult woman who had mild COVID-19 (a few samples of this study predate the infection). Cell type and time point are not known.

The chain uses TRBV12-3 or TRBV12-4 and TRBJ2-2; possible D gene TRBD1, 8 bases. The CDR3 totals 19 residues. V was pared by 1 base and J by 2 bases, with 20 bases between. CDR3 in DNA: TGTGCCAGCAGTTTAGGAGGGGGGGCAGGGGGCGAAAACACCGGGGAGCTGTTTTTT. This translates into CASSLGGGAGGENTGELFF.

The V gene is TRBV7-2, the J gene TRBJ1-6; no firm D call. Germline V gives CDR1 SGHTA, CDR2 FQGNSA. This CDR3 spans 13 amino acids. V was clipped by 3 bases and J by 10 bases, with 10 bases between them. CDR3 amino acids: CASSLGIGSPLHF. CDR3 nucleotides: TGTGCCAGCAGCTTGGGTATCGGGTCACCCCTCCACTTT.

V is TRBV12-3 or TRBV12-4 and J is TRBJ1-6, with no clear D. The CDR3 contains 9 residues. The ends were cut back, 8 bases at V and 13 bases at J, with 6 bases in the middle. The CDR3 loop reads CASGPPLHF. The CDR3 DNA follows: TGTGCCAGCGGTCCTCCCCTCCACTTT.

The chain couples TRBV29-1 to TRBJ2-3; 12 nucleotides agree with TRBD2. The trim removed 6 bases at V and 4 bases at J, leaving 5 bases unmatched. CDR3 length: 14 amino acids. Germline V CDR1 and CDR2: SQVTM, ANQGSEA. CDR3 nucleotides: TGCAGCGTGAGGACTAGCGGGATTGCAGATACGCAGTATTTT. Translation: CSVRTSGIADTQYF.

In its sample, this clonotype was seen a few times. This chain uses TRBV4-1 with TRBJ2-3; the match to TRBD2 covers 9 bases. Trimming took 0 bases from V and 5 from J; bases not matched to a gene: 6. The CDR3 loop spans 16 amino acids. CDR1 MGHRA and CDR2 YSYEKL come from the germline V gene. CDR3 protein: CASSQESIAGVDTQYF. The CDR3 coding sequence is TGCGCCAGCAGCCAAGAGTCAATAGCGGGGGTAGATACGCAGTATTTT.